The clone carrying this T cell receptor (beta chain) was seen only once. The data originate from a study of blood T cell repertoires in COVID-19. This table comes from immunoSEQ multiplex PCR, and its TCRdb copy is limited to in-frame clones, with some not included. The sample records about 220,000 clones, 85% being singletons. CDR1 is SNHLY and CDR2 is FYNNEI in the germline V gene. The CDR3 loop spans 17 amino acids. The ends lost 6 bases at V and 2 bases at J; junction bases unmatched: 10. Sequencing used peripheral blood. This sequence joins TRBV2 and TRBJ2-7, with TRBD2 identical over 13 bases. The source of this sequence is a middle-aged man who had recovered from COVID-19. CDR3 nucleotides: TGTGCCAGCAGAGGGACTAGCGGGAAGGGAGGGACCTACGAGCAGTACTTC. It encodes CASRGTSGKGGTYEQYF.